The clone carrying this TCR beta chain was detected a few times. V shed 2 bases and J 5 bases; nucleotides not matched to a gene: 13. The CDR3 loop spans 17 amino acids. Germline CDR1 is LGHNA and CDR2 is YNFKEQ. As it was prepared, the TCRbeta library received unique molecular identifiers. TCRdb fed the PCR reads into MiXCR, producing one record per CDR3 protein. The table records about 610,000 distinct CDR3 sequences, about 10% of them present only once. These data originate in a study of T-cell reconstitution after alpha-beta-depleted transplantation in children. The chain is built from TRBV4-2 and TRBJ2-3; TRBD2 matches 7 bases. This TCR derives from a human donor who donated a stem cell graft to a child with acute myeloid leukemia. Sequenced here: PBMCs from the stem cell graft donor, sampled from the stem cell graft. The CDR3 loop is CASSQSAGVPLEDTQYF. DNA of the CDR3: TGTGCCAGCAGCCAATCCGCGGGGGTCCCCTTAGAAGATACGCAGTATTTT.